The clone carrying this TCR beta chain was counted between two and nine times. Its antigen remains unidentified. In the PCR, 60 Vbeta and 13 Jbeta primers were used. TCRdb's copy holds only in-frame clones and misses some; the assay was immunoSEQ multiplex PCR. The data contain around 130,000 clones, 6.5% to 9.5% of them singletons. These data are taken from a study of cytomegalovirus exposure and HLA in healthy donors. The CDR3 is 17 residues long. CDR1 is SGDLS, CDR2 YYNGEE, per germline. Unmatched junction bases numbered 7, after V lost 0 bases and J lost 3 bases. Study-level results: Presence/absence analyses assumed roughly uniform sequencing depth across donors. Donor immune exposure was known only as CMV serostatus.

This chain joins TRBV9 and TRBJ2-4; 9 nucleotides line up with TRBD2. Specimen: PBMCs. The sequence was collected from a man aged 40-55 years in good health and CMV-seronegative. The CDR3 loop is CASSVGGGAGDKNIQYF. CDR3 bases: TGTGCCAGCAGCGTAGGCGGGGGGGCCGGGGACAAAAACATTCAGTACTTC.